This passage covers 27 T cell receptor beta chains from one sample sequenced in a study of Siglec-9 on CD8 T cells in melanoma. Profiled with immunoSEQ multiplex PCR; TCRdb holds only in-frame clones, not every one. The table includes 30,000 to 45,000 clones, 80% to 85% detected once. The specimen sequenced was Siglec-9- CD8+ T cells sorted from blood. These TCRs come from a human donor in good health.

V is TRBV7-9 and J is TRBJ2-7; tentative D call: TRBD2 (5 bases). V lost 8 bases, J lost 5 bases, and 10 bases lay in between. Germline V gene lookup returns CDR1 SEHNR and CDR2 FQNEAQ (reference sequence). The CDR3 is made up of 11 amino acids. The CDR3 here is CASGSEDEQYF. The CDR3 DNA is TGTGCCAGCGGATCGGAGGACGAGCAGTACTTC.

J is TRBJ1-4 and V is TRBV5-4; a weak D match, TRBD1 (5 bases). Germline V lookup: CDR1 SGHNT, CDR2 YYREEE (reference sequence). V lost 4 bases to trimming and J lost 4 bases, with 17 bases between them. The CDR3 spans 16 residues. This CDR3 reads CASSQGLSGSNEKLFF. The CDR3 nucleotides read TGTGCCAGCAGCCAGGGATTGTCAGGGAGTAATGAAAAACTGTTTTTT.

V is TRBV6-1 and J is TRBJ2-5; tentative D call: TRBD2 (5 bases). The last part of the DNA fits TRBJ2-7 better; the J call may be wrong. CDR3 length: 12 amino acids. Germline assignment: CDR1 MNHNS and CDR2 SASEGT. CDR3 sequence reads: CATTGDSYEQYF. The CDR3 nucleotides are TGTGCCACCACCGGGGACTCCTACGAGCAGTACTTC.

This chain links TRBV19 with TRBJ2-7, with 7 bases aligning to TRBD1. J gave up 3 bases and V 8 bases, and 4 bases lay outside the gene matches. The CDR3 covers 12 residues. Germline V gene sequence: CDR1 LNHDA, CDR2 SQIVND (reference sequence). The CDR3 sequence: CASSTGNYEQYF. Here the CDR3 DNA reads TGTGCCAGTTCGACAGGGAACTACGAGCAGTACTTC.

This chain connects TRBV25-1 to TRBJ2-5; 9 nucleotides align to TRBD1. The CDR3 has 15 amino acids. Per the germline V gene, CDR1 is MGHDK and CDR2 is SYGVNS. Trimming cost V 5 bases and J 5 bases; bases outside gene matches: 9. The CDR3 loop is CASSTPGQGGETQYF. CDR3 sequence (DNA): TGTGCCAGCAGTACCCCGGGACAGGGTGGGGAGACCCAGTACTTC.

The CDR3 is CASTGGESFRDTQYF. The CDR3 DNA is TGTGCCAGCACCGGGGGAGAATCCTTCAGGGATACGCAGTATTTT. The chain has TRBV7-8 and TRBJ2-3; TRBD2 is a possible D gene (6 bases). Germline values: CDR1 SGHVS, CDR2 FQNEAQ. V gave up 7 bases and J gave up 6 bases, with 20 bases separating them. CDR3 length: 15 residues. Full variable domain (outside the CDR3, taken from reference TRBV7-8 and TRBJ2-3): GAGVSQSPRYKVAKRGQDVALRCDPISGHVSLFWYQQALGQGPEFLTYFQNEAQLDKSGLPSDRFFAERPEGSVSTLKIQRTQQEDSAVYLCASTGGESFRDTQYFGPGTRLTVL.

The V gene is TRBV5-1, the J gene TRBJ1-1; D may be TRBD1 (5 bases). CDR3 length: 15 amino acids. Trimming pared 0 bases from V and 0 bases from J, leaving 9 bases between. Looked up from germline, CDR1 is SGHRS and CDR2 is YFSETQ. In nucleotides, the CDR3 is TGCGCCAGCAGCTTGGAAGGGGAGATGAACACTGAAGCTTTCTTT. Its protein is CASSLEGEMNTEAFF. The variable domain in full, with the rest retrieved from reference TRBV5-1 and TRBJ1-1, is KAGVTQTPRYLIKTRGQQVTLSCSPISGHRSVSWYQQTPGQGLQFLFEYFSETQRNKGNFPGRFSGRQFSNSRSEMNVSTLELGDSALYLCASSLEGEMNTEAFFGQGTRLTVV.

The CDR3 sequence: CASSKGPGQYF. The CDR3 DNA reads as TGTGCCAGCAGTAAGGGCCCAGGGCAGTACTTC. The chain carries TRBV28 and TRBJ2-7, with D uncertain. Germline lookup yields CDR1 MDHEN and CDR2 SYDVKM. Trimming took 5 bases from V and 9 from J, leaving 11 bases between them. CDR3 size: 11 residues.

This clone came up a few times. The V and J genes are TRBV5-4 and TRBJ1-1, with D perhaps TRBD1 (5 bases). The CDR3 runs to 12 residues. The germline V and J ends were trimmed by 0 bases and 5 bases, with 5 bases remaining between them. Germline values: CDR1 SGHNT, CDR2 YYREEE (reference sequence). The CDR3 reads CASSLEGTEAFF. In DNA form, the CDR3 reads TGTGCCAGCAGCTTGGAGGGGACTGAAGCTTTCTTT.

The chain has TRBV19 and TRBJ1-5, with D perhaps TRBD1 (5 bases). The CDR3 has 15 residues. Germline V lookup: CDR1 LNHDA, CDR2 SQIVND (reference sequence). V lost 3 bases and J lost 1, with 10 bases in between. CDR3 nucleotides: TGTGCCAGTAGTATTGGGGCGGAAAGCAATCAGCCCCAGCATTTT. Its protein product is CASSIGAESNQPQHF.

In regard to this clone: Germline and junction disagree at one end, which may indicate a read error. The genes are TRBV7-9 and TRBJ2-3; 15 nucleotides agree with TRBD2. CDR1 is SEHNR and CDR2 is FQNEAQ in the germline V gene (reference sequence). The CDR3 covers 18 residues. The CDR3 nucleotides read TGTGCCAGCAGATTAGGGACTAGCGGGGGGCCTGGGTCAGATACGCAGTATTTT. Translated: CASRLGTSGGPGSDTQYF.

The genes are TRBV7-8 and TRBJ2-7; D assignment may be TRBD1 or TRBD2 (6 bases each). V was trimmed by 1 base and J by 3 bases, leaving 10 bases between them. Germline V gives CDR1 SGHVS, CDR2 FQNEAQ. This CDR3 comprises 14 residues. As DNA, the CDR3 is TGTGCCAGCAGCTTAGTGGAGGGGGGCTACGAGCAGTACTTC. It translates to CASSLVEGGYEQYF.

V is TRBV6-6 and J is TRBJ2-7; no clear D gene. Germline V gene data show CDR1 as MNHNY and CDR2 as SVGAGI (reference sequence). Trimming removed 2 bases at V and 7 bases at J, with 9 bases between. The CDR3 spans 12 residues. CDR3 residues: CASSYPSPEQYF. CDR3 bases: TGTGCCAGCAGTTACCCTAGTCCTGAGCAGTACTTC.

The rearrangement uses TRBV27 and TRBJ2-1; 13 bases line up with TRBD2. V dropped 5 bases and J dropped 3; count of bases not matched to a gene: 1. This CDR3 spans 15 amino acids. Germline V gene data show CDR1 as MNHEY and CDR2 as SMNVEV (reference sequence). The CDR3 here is CASSGLAGVYNEQFF. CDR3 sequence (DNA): TGTGCCAGCAGTGGACTAGCGGGGGTCTACAATGAGCAGTTCTTC.

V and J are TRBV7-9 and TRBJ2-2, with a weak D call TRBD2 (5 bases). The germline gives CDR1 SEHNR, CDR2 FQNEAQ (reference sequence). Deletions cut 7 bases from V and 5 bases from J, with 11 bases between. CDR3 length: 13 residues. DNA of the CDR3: TGTGCCAGCACCTTGGGAGCGACCGGGGAGCTGTTTTTT. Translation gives CASTLGATGELFF.

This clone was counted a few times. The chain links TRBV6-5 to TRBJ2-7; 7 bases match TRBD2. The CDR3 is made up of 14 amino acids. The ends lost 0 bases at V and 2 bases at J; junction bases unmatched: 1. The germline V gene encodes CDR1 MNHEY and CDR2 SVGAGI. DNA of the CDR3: TGTGCCAGCAGTTACTCCGCGGGGGCCTACGAGCAGTACTTC. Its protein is CASSYSAGAYEQYF.

The CDR3 protein is CATSRAVVSNQPQHF. The CDR3 coding sequence is TGTGCCACCAGCAGAGCGGTGGTAAGCAATCAGCCCCAGCATTTT. The chain carries TRBV15 and TRBJ1-5; D is unclear. The CDR3 extends over 15 amino acids. CDR1 LNHNV and CDR2 YYDKDF come from the germline V gene (reference sequence). With 1 base removed from V and 1 base from J, the gap between germline ends came to 8 bases.

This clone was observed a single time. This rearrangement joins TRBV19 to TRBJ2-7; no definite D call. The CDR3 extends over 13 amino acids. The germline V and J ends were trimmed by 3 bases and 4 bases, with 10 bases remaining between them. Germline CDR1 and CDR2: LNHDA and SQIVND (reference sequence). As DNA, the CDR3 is TGTGCCAGTAGTATGATCCCCTGGTACGAGCAGTACTTC. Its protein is CASSMIPWYEQYF.

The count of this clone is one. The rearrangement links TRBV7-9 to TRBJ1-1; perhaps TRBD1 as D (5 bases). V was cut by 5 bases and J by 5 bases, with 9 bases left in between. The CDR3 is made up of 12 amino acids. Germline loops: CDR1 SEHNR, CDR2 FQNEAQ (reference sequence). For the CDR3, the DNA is TGTGCCAGCAGCCCTGGGGGTACTGAAGCTTTCTTT. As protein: CASSPGGTEAFF.

The CDR3 nucleotides read TGTGCCACCTATGGGGCTTCTACCGGGGAGCTGTTTTTT. This codes for CATYGASTGELFF. The rearrangement joins TRBV6-5 to TRBJ2-2; maybe TRBD1 (5 bases). The CDR3 is made up of 13 amino acids. Trimming pared 10 bases from V and 5 bases from J, leaving 14 bases between. Germline V lookup: CDR1 MNHEY, CDR2 SVGAGI.

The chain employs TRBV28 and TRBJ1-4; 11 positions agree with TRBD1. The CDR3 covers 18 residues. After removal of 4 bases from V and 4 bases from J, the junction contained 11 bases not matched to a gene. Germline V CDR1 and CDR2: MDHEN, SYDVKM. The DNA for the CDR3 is TGTGCCAGCAGTTCAACCCGGACAGGGGGCGTGGGTAATGAAAAACTGTTTTTT. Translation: CASSSTRTGGVGNEKLFF. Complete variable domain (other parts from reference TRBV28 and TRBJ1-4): DVKVTQSSRYLVKRTGEKVFLECVQDMDHENMFWYRQDPGLGLRLIYFSYDVKMKEKGDIPEGYSVSREKKERFSLILESASTNQTSMYLCASSSTRTGGVGNEKLFFGSGTQLSVL.

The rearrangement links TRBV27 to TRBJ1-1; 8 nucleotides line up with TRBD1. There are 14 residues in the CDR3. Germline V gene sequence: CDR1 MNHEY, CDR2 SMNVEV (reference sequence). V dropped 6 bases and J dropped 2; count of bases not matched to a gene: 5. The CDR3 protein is CASRQTGANTEAFF. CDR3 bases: TGTGCCAGCAGACAGACAGGGGCAAACACTGAAGCTTTCTTT.

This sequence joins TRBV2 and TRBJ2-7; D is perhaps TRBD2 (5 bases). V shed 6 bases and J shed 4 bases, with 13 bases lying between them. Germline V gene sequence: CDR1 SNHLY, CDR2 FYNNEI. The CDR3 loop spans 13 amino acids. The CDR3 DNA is TGTGCCAGCAGCCCCGGCAGAGGGTACGAGCAGTACTTC. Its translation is CASSPGRGYEQYF.

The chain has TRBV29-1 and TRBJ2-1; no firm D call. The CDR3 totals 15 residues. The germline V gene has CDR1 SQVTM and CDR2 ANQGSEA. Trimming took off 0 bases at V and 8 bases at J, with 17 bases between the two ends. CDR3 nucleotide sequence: TGCAGCGTTGAAGACTCTGAGACAAGACCGCATGAGCAGTTCTTC. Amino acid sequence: CSVEDSETRPHEQFF.

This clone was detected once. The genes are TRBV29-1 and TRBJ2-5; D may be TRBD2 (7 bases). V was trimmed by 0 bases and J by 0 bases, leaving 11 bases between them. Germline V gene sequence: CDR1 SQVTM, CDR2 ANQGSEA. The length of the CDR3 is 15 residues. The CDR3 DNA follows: TGCAGCGTTGAAGATCGGGGGGCAAACCAAGAGACCCAGTACTTC. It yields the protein CSVEDRGANQETQYF.

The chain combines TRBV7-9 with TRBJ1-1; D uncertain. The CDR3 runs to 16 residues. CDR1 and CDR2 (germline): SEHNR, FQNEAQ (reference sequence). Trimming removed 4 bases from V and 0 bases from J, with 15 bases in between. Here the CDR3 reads CASSSGPGGMNTEAFF. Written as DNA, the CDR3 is TGTGCCAGCAGCTCTGGACCGGGTGGGATGAACACTGAAGCTTTCTTT.

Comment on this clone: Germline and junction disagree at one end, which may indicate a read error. The CDR3 sequence is CASSMRDGGSF. The DNA for the CDR3 is TGTGCCAGCAGTATGAGGGACGGAGGATCCTTC. The rearrangement links TRBV6-1 to TRBJ2-7; perhaps D is TRBD1 or TRBD2 (5 bases each). Germline CDR1 and CDR2: MNHNS and SASEGT. The CDR3 is made up of 11 amino acids.